This TCR beta chain was found in a study of CXCR3-negative and CXCR3-positive naive CD8 T cells. Study results and caveats: The study found more hydrophobic TRB CDR3s in CXCR3-positive naive cells than in CXCR3-negative naive cells.

It was by 5' RACE with UMI labels that the TRB cDNA libraries were prepared. TCRdb re-called the 5' RACE reads; every CDR3 protein appears as one record, without DNA. The sample is made up of under 150,000 distinct CDR3 sequences, and the top ten hold 0.5% to 0.7% of it. This CDR3 comprises 14 residues. Notes on this clonotype: The antigen is undetermined.

Sequenced input: naive CXCR3+ CD8+ T cells from blood. Subset of the sample: CD45RO-CCR7+CD27+CD95- naive CD8+ T cells expressing CXCR3 (TNR3+). The clonotype originates from a human donor in good health. Some clones in this sample may be carry-over from other donors' samples. The rearrangement uses TRBV23-1 and TRBJ2-7. TRBV23-1 is annotated as an ORF whose role is uncertain. The CDR3 reads CASSRRTGPYEQYF.